The 3 T cell receptor beta chains below all came from one sample that was sequenced in a study of HIV-infected patients and healthy controls. The repertoire came from unfractionated whole blood and reflected all unsorted peripheral T cells. Alpha and beta constant-region primers primed reverse transcription of around 500 ng RNA. Separate chain-specific third strand synthesis with multiplexing indices produced the alpha and beta libraries. TCRdb reanalysed the 5' RACE reads using MiXCR and keeps one entry per CDR3 protein. The repertoire holds approximately 15,000 distinct CDR3 sequences, with about 7.7% as singletons. The sequenced material came from blood. These receptors originate from an adult in good health.

In its sample, this clonotype was seen many times. The chain couples TRBV28 to TRBJ1-2, with TRBD1 matching 8 bases. Germline V gives CDR1 MDHEN, CDR2 SYDVKM. CDR3 length: 15 amino acids. J was trimmed by 4 bases and V by 2 bases; bases with no gene match: 6. The CDR3 DNA reads TGTGCCAGCAGTTTAACGGGACAGGCCCTCTATGGCTACACCTTC. Residues: CASSLTGQALYGYTF.

Many counts were recorded for this clonotype. This chain connects TRBV7-6 to TRBJ2-3; TRBD2 agrees at 8 bases. Per the germline V gene, CDR1 is SGHVS and CDR2 is FNYEAQ. Trimming removed 8 bases from V and 8 bases from J; junction bases left unmatched: 9. This CDR3 is built from 13 residues. The CDR3 here is CASSFSGEVTQYF. CDR3 coding DNA: TGTGCCAGCTCCTTTAGCGGGGAAGTTACGCAGTATTTT.

This clonotype came up many times. This sequence joins TRBV12-3 or TRBV12-4 and TRBJ1-5; D is possibly TRBD1 (5 bases). V dropped 3 bases and J dropped 2 bases, with 11 bases sitting between them. There are 15 residues in the CDR3. The CDR3 is CASSFRDGRNQPQHF. The CDR3 region has the DNA TGTGCCAGCAGTTTCCGGGACGGCCGCAATCAGCCCCAGCATTTT.